The present TCR beta chain was sequenced within a study of T-cell memory formation after mild COVID-19. Background on the study: Clusters were largely donor specific.

TCRdb passed the 5' RACE reads through MiXCR, listing each CDR3 protein once. The sample has approximately 350,000 distinct CDR3 sequences, 28% seen once; the top ten hold about 13%. Study-wide results and limits: Mainly CM and EM harbored the contracting CD4+ clones; mainly EMRA harbored the CD8+ ones. A second wave expanding day 15 to 37 was CD4+-biased; contracting clones were balanced.

As regards this clonotype: Its matching antigen is unknown.

The V end lost 5 bases, the J end lost 12 bases, and 23 bases lay between the germline ends. The germline V gene has CDR1 SGHVS and CDR2 FQNEAQ. The CDR3 totals 15 residues. What was sequenced was PBMCs or a T cell subset sorted from them (not recorded which). The TCR comes from an adult woman who had mild COVID-19 (a few samples of this study predate the infection). Cell type and time point are not known. The V and J genes are TRBV7-8 and TRBJ2-1; TRBD2 might be the D (5 bases). The CDR3 reads CASSKLETHESSQFF. CDR3 DNA sequence: TGTGCCAGCAGCAAACTAGAAACCCACGAATCTTCGCAGTTCTTC.